The 17 T cell receptor beta chains given below trace back to one sample, sequenced in a study of OX40 agonist ivuxolimab in advanced cancers. Data came from immunoSEQ multiplex PCR; TCRdb stores just in-frame clones and leaves some out. The sample shows about 150,000 clones, 93% of them seen only once. Sample: CD4+ or CD8+ T cells sorted from blood, taken in a trial of the OX40 agonist ivuxolimab. The receptors stem from an adult with an advanced solid tumor such as melanoma, head and neck, liver or kidney cancer.

This chain uses TRBV7-2 with TRBJ1-4, with a possible D match to TRBD1 (6 bases). The V gene lost 5 bases and the J gene lost 2 bases, with 9 bases spanning the gap. Germline loops: CDR1 SGHTA, CDR2 FQGNSA. This CDR3 comprises 14 residues. CDR3 region: CASSPGHTNEKLFF. As DNA, the CDR3 is TGTGCCAGCAGCCCGGGACACACTAATGAAAAACTGTTTTTT.

The genes are TRBV18 and TRBJ1-2; possibly TRBD1 for D (5 bases). This CDR3 spans 16 amino acids. Germline CDR1 KGHSH, CDR2 LQKENI. Trimming removed 0 bases from V and 2 bases from J, with 13 bases in between. The DNA for the CDR3 is TGTGCCAGCTCACCACCTTGGGCAGGGAAAAACTATGGCTACACCTTC. It specifies CASSPPWAGKNYGYTF.

The CDR3: CASSRRGAVPDTQYF. Here the CDR3 DNA reads TGTGCCAGCAGCCGACGGGGGGCAGTCCCAGATACGCAGTATTTT. The rearrangement uses TRBV9 and TRBJ2-3, with a weak D call TRBD2 (7 bases). This CDR3 contains 15 residues. CDR1 and CDR2 (germline): SGDLS, YYNGEE. V lost 4 bases and J 4 bases, leaving 16 bases between the germline ends. The full variable domain, its missing parts supplied by reference TRBV9 and TRBJ2-3, is DSGVTQTPKHLITATGQRVTLRCSPRSGDLSVYWYQQSLDQGLQFLIQYYNGEERAKGNILERFSAQQFPDLHSELNLSSLELGDSALYFCASSRRGAVPDTQYFGPGTRLTVL.

This chain joins TRBV5-1 and TRBJ2-2, with 11 bases identical to TRBD2. CDR1 and CDR2 (germline): SGHRS, YFSETQ. Trimming cost V 3 bases and J 5 bases; bases outside gene matches: 3. The CDR3 consists of 15 residues. CDR3 sequence (DNA): TGCGCCAGCAGCTCGTCTAGCGGGAGGACCGGGGAGCTGTTTTTT. Protein: CASSSSSGRTGELFF.

The chain links TRBV19 to TRBJ2-7; D possibly corresponds to TRBD1 (5 bases). V was pared by 1 base and J by 3 bases, with 16 bases between. The V gene's germline CDR1 is LNHDA and CDR2 SQIVND (reference sequence). CDR3 length equals 16 residues. The CDR3, as DNA: TGTGCCAGTAGTATAGCCCCTTTTCGACAGAGCTACGAGCAGTACTTC. Translation: CASSIAPFRQSYEQYF.

This chain uses TRBV30 with TRBJ1-1, with unresolved D. Germline loops: CDR1 GTSNPN, CDR2 SVGIG (reference sequence). This CDR3 has 8 amino acids. With 1 base removed from V and 11 bases from J, the gap between germline ends came to 2 bases. CDR3 DNA: TGTGCCTGGAGTGAGGCTTTCTTT. Translation gives CAWSEAFF. Variable domain in full (rest from reference TRBV30 and TRBJ1-1): SQTIHQWPATLVQPVGSPLSLECTVEGTSNPNLYWYRQAAGRGLQLLFYSVGIGQISSEVPQNLSASRPQDRQFILSSKKLLLSDSGFYLCAWSEAFFGQGTRLTVV.

The chain is built from TRBV5-1 and TRBJ1-2, with TRBD1 matching 8 bases. The CDR3 sequence is 15 residues long. V was clipped by 0 bases and J by 6 bases; unmatched bases: 7. Germline V CDR1 and CDR2: SGHRS, YFSETQ. In DNA, the CDR3 is TGCGCCAGCAGCTTGGTAGCAGGGGGCGCTGATGGCTACACCTTC. As protein: CASSLVAGGADGYTF.

V usage is TRBV5-8 and J usage is TRBJ1-2, with D possibly TRBD1 on 6 matching bases. Germline V gene lookup returns CDR1 SGHTS and CDR2 YDEGEE. The germline V and J ends were trimmed by 0 bases and 0 bases, with 15 bases remaining between them. The CDR3 consists of 17 residues. CDR3 sequence reads: CASSLGQADFPNYGYTF. In DNA form, the CDR3 reads TGTGCCAGCAGCTTGGGACAGGCCGATTTTCCTAACTATGGCTACACCTTC.

The CDR3 DNA reads as TGTGCCAGTAGGGGGAACGGTTTCACCGGGGAGCTGTTTTTT. This translates into CASRGNGFTGELFF. The chain carries TRBV5-4 and TRBJ2-2; tentatively, D is TRBD1 (6 bases). The CDR3 sequence is 14 residues long. Germline V gene data show CDR1 as SGHNT and CDR2 as YYREEE (reference sequence). Trimming removed 8 bases at V and 4 bases at J, with 15 bases between.

The gene calls are TRBV4-2 and TRBJ2-1, with no clear D. Trimming took 5 bases from V and 4 from J, leaving 9 bases between them. From germline, CDR1 is LGHNA and CDR2 YNFKEQ. The CDR3 loop spans 13 amino acids. CDR3 loop: CASSFSGYNEQFF. Written as DNA, the CDR3 is TGTGCCAGCAGCTTTTCCGGGTACAATGAGCAGTTCTTC.

The chain couples TRBV10-3 to TRBJ2-3, with 7 bases lining up with TRBD1. With V trimmed by 10 bases and J by 0 bases, 4 bases remained unmatched. CDR1 is ENHRY and CDR2 is SYGVKD in the germline V gene. CDR3 length: 13 residues. This CDR3 is CATGQVSTDTQYF. The CDR3 nucleotides are TGTGCCACCGGACAGGTGAGCACAGATACGCAGTATTTT.

V gene TRBV25-1 combines with J gene TRBJ2-5; D tentatively fits TRBD1 or TRBD2 (5 bases each). V lost 5 bases, J lost 1 base, and 11 bases lay in between. Germline lookup yields CDR1 MGHDK and CDR2 SYGVNS. This CDR3 contains 14 residues. DNA for the CDR3: TGTGCCAGCAGTCCGGGACGGCTCCAAGAGACCCAGTACTTC. It specifies CASSPGRLQETQYF.

This clone was seen more than once but under ten times. The gene calls are TRBV7-2 and TRBJ2-1; TRBD2 aligns across 11 bases. The CDR3 consists of 16 residues. J was trimmed by 9 bases and V by 1 base; bases with no gene match: 8. The germline gives CDR1 SGHTA, CDR2 FQGNSA. CDR3 sequence: CASSLGSSGRVSEQFF. The CDR3 DNA follows: TGTGCCAGCAGCTTAGGGAGTAGCGGGAGGGTTAGTGAGCAGTTCTTC. Complete variable domain (other parts from reference TRBV7-2 and TRBJ2-1): GAGVSQSPSNKVTEKGKDVELRCDPISGHTALYWYRQSLGQGLEFLIYFQGNSAPDKSGLPSDRFSAERTGGSVSTLTIQRTQQEDSAVYLCASSLGSSGRVSEQFFGPGTRLTVL.

The chain is built from TRBV6-1 and TRBJ1-1; the D gene is possibly TRBD1 (6 bases). The germline CDR1 and CDR2 sequences are MNHNS and SASEGT. This CDR3 is 14 amino acids long. V gave up 6 bases and J gave up 2 bases, with 13 bases separating them. CDR3 coding DNA: TGTGCCAGCAGCGAACAGGGAAGAAACACTGAAGCTTTCTTT. As protein: CASSEQGRNTEAFF.

This sequence joins TRBV4-3 and TRBJ1-1; D unclear. Trimming removed 1 base at V and 0 bases at J, with 9 bases between. Germline V gene sequence: CDR1 LGHNA, CDR2 YSLEER. The CDR3 spans 15 residues. The chain's CDR3 is CASSQVENLNTEAFF. CDR3 nucleotide sequence: TGCGCCAGCAGCCAAGTAGAGAATTTGAACACTGAAGCTTTCTTT.

V and J are TRBV28 and TRBJ2-3; 11 nucleotides match TRBD2. The length of the CDR3 is 15 residues. The junction had 10 bases not matched to a gene; V was cut back by 8 bases and J by 6 bases. Germline V lookup: CDR1 MDHEN, CDR2 SYDVKM. The CDR3 nucleotides are TGTGCCAGCCCCCCACTAGCGGGAGAACCGGATACGCAGTATTTT. Translating it yields CASPPLAGEPDTQYF.

The J gene is TRBJ1-5, the V gene TRBV4-2, with 8 bases fitting TRBD1. Germline V gene lookup returns CDR1 LGHNA and CDR2 YNFKEQ. Losses at the gene ends were 0 bases for V and 0 bases for J; bases not matched to a gene: 7. The CDR3 is 18 amino acids. The DNA for the CDR3 is TGTGCCAGCAGCCAAGACAGGGGGCCGAACTATAGCAATCAGCCCCAGCATTTT. As protein: CASSQDRGPNYSNQPQHF.